The T cell receptor beta chain under discussion was sequenced for a study of T cell clusters in autoimmune cytopenias. Study-level points and caveats: Clustering suggested that physiological T cell clusters were missing in primary autoimmune cytopenia patients.

Multiplex touch-down PCR amplified TRB using TRB-A and TRB-B pools in one tube. TCRdb reprocessed the multiplex PCR reads, with one entry per CDR3 protein and no DNA. In total, the table holds 6,000 to 9,500 distinct CDR3 sequences. TRB amplification used approximately 250 ng of peripheral blood genomic DNA. The CDR3 consists of 13 residues. Germline V gene data show CDR1 as DFQATT and CDR2 as SNEGSKA (reference sequence). Considering frequency, this clonotype is medium-sized (0.01 to 0.1%). No antigen is known for it. A further study also used this sample, focusing on T cell repertoires in aging, cancer and after chemotherapy.

Sequenced sample: peripheral blood. The V and J genes are TRBV20-1 and TRBJ1-1. This TCR was recovered from a human donor with an autoimmune cytopenia or autoimmune hepatitis (not recorded which). The CDR3 loop reads CSARGVENTEAFF.